This passage covers 14 T cell receptor beta chains from one sample sequenced in a study of blood T cells in healthy people across ages. Alongside a J-beta primer mix, a sample-barcoded 5' primer served in a second PCR lasting 7 to 11 cycles. TCRdb called the 5' RACE reads again in MiXCR, with one record for every CDR3 protein. Of over a million distinct CDR3 sequences in the sample, 40% to 50% were seen once. The source material was blood. These receptors were taken from a woman aged 55-70 years in good health.

The sample holds a few counts of this clonotype. The J gene is TRBJ2-1, the V gene TRBV10-3; the match to TRBD1 covers 7 bases. Trimming cost V 7 bases and J 1 base; bases outside gene matches: 10. This CDR3 comprises 16 residues. Germline V CDR1 and CDR2: ENHRY, SYGVKD. The DNA for the CDR3 is TGTGCCATCACCTCGACAGGGACCCTTTCCTACAATGAGCAGTTCTTC. It specifies CAITSTGTLSYNEQFF.

This clonotype was recorded a few times. The V call is TRBV27, the J call TRBJ2-3; D is unresolved. V was pared by 6 bases and J by 3 bases, with 10 bases between. CDR1 and CDR2 (germline): MNHEY, SMNVEV (reference sequence). The CDR3 has 13 residues. CDR3 loop: CASRRVATDTQYF. DNA of the CDR3: TGTGCCAGCAGAAGAGTGGCGACAGATACGCAGTATTTT.

The rearrangement uses TRBV5-1 and TRBJ2-5; 9 positions agree with TRBD1. Looked up from germline, CDR1 is SGHRS and CDR2 is YFSETQ. V lost 4 bases and J lost 13; bases outside the gene matches: 8. CDR3 length equals 12 residues. CDR3 residues: CASSAVQGARYF. DNA of the CDR3: TGCGCCAGCAGCGCCGTACAGGGGGCTAGGTACTTC. Full variable domain (missing parts from reference TRBV5-1 and TRBJ2-5): KAGVTQTPRYLIKTRGQQVTLSCSPISGHRSVSWYQQTPGQGLQFLFEYFSETQRNKGNFPGRFSGRQFSNSRSEMNVSTLELGDSALYLCASSAVQGARYFGPGTRLLVL.

The rearrangement uses TRBV20-1 and TRBJ2-5, with D perhaps matching TRBD1 (6 bases). The CDR3 sequence is 14 residues long. Trimming removed 6 bases from V and 1 base from J, with 15 bases in between. CDR1 is DFQATT, CDR2 SNEGSKA, per germline (reference sequence). The CDR3 region is CSATSWGPQETQYF. The DNA for the CDR3 is TGCAGTGCCACCTCCTGGGGGCCCCAAGAGACCCAGTACTTC.

This clonotype has more than one count but fewer than ten. The CDR3 DNA sequence: TGTGCCAGCAGGCCCGGGACAGGGGGGAATCAGCCCCAGCATTTT. Translating gives CASRPGTGGNQPQHF. J is TRBJ1-5 and V is TRBV12-3 or TRBV12-4, with 11 bases fitting TRBD1. The junction had 5 bases not matched to a gene; V was cut back by 6 bases and J by 4 bases. The CDR3 sequence is 15 residues long.

The chain couples TRBV10-1 to TRBJ1-2, with D perhaps matching TRBD1 (5 bases). CDR3 length: 16 amino acids. The germline V gene has CDR1 WNHNN and CDR2 SYGVQD (reference sequence). V lost 0 bases, J lost 0 bases, and 11 bases lay in between. This CDR3 is CASSESKGTSNYGYTF. In nucleotides, the CDR3 is TGCGCCAGCAGTGAGTCGAAGGGGACTTCTAACTATGGCTACACCTTC.

This clonotype has more than one count but fewer than ten. This sequence joins TRBV7-9 and TRBJ1-1; D is uncertain. The V gene lost 1 base and the J gene lost 11 bases, with 5 bases spanning the gap. This CDR3 comprises 10 residues. CDR1 is SEHNR and CDR2 is FQNEAQ in the germline V gene (reference sequence). CDR3 in amino acids: CASSLGSAFF. CDR3 DNA sequence: TGTGCCAGCAGCTTAGGTAGCGCTTTCTTT.

The V and J genes are TRBV20-1 and TRBJ2-1; 7 positions match TRBD2. Germline CDR1 DFQATT, CDR2 SNEGSKA (reference sequence). This CDR3 region has 16 residues. The V segment lost 6 bases and the J segment 3 bases; nucleotides outside the gene matches: 14. CDR3 protein: CSATSPASGNYNEQFF. DNA of the CDR3: TGCAGTGCAACTTCCCCAGCTAGCGGTAACTACAATGAGCAGTTCTTC.

The chain couples TRBV14 to TRBJ2-3; 8 bases fit TRBD2. This CDR3 has 16 residues. V lost 2 bases, J lost 2 bases, and 6 bases stayed unmatched. The germline gives CDR1 SGHDN, CDR2 FVKESK. The CDR3 spells CASSQRLGGATDTQYF. The CDR3 nucleotides read TGTGCCAGCAGCCAACGACTCGGGGGGGCCACAGATACGCAGTATTTT. The variable domain in full, completed from reference TRBV14 and TRBJ2-3, reads EAGVTQFPSHSVIEKGQTVTLRCDPISGHDNLYWYRRVMGKEIKFLLHFVKESKQDESGMPNNRFLAERTGGTYSTLKVQPAELEDSGVYFCASSQRLGGATDTQYFGPGTRLTVL.

The V gene is TRBV5-5, the J gene TRBJ2-7; tentatively, D is TRBD2 (6 bases). CDR1 and CDR2 (germline): SGHKS, YYEKEE (reference sequence). The V end lost 5 bases, the J end lost 3 bases, and 18 bases lay between the germline ends. This CDR3 region has 15 residues. The CDR3 protein is CASSRPRDGSYEQYF. The CDR3 DNA is TGTGCCAGCAGTCGGCCGAGGGACGGGAGCTACGAGCAGTACTTC.

The rearrangement links TRBV20-1 to TRBJ2-3, with 11 nucleotides matching TRBD2. V lost 2 bases, J lost 3 bases, and 4 bases stayed unmatched. This CDR3 comprises 15 residues. Germline values: CDR1 DFQATT, CDR2 SNEGSKA (reference sequence). The CDR3 DNA follows: TGCAGTGCTAGAACTAGCGGGAGTAAAACAGATACGCAGTATTTT. Amino acid sequence: CSARTSGSKTDTQYF.

The rearrangement joins TRBV4-1 to TRBJ2-4, with unresolved D. The germline V and J ends were trimmed by 3 bases and 16 bases, with 25 bases remaining between them. This CDR3 has 15 amino acids. The germline V gene has CDR1 MGHRA and CDR2 YSYEKL. This CDR3 reads CASSQVASRWAEHYF. CDR3 coding DNA: TGCGCCAGCAGCCAGGTAGCCTCTCGATGGGCCGAGCACTACTTC.

The chain's CDR3 is CASSLRLGFAGAGELFF. In DNA form, the CDR3 reads TGCGCCAGCAGCTTGAGACTAGGATTTGCGGGAGCCGGGGAGCTGTTTTTT. The chain joins TRBV5-1 to TRBJ2-2; 7 bases line up with TRBD2. After removal of 1 base from V and 6 bases from J, the junction contained 12 bases not matched to a gene. The germline CDR1 and CDR2 sequences are SGHRS and YFSETQ. The CDR3 consists of 17 residues.

V gene TRBV12-5 combines with J gene TRBJ2-5; D uncertain. Trimming took 4 bases from V and 11 from J, leaving 17 bases between them. Germline V lookup: CDR1 LGHNT, CDR2 FRNRAP. This CDR3 spans 13 amino acids. CDR3 coding DNA: TGTGCTAGTGGTTCCACGGGCATTAAGGAGCAGTACTTC. It is translated as CASGSTGIKEQYF.